A single sample is the source of the 21 T cell receptor beta chains below, sequenced in a study of T cell responses to AZD1222 COVID-19 vaccine. Measured with immunoSEQ multiplex PCR; TCRdb has only the in-frame clones, and not every one. The table includes approximately 100,000 clones, 70% to 90% detected once. This sample comprised peripheral blood, obtained 28 days after the second AZD1222 dose. These receptors all come from an adult who received the AZD1222 COVID-19 vaccine.

The gene calls are TRBV6-5 and TRBJ2-1; 9 positions agree with TRBD2. Looked up from germline, CDR1 is MNHEY and CDR2 is SVGAGI. The V and J ends lost 5 bases and 5 bases, in that order; junction bases with no gene match: 7. CDR3 size: 15 residues. As DNA, the CDR3 is TGTGCCAGCAGTCGACTAGCGGAACCTAACAATGAGCAGTTCTTC. It is translated as CASSRLAEPNNEQFF.

The rearrangement uses TRBV4-1 and TRBJ1-4, with 9 nucleotides matching TRBD1. The CDR3 has 15 residues. The V gene's germline CDR1 is MGHRA and CDR2 YSYEKL. Germline trimming cut 4 bases from V and 10 bases from J; bases unmatched to any gene: 10. The CDR3, as DNA: TGCGCCAGCAGCCCACCGGGACAGGGATTAGGAAAACTGTTTTTT. It is translated as CASSPPGQGLGKLFF.

The chain recombines TRBV2 with TRBJ2-6; D possibly corresponds to TRBD1 (5 bases). The CDR3 has 16 residues. V lost 3 bases, J lost 4 bases, and 13 bases lay in between. Germline V gives CDR1 SNHLY, CDR2 FYNNEI. CDR3 nucleotide sequence: TGTGCCAGCAGTGAGAGCTGGGGCTCCGGGGCCAACGTCCTGACTTTC. Translating it yields CASSESWGSGANVLTF.

The chain has TRBV27 and TRBJ1-2, with TRBD1 matching over 7 bases. Unmatched junction bases numbered 8, after V lost 6 bases and J lost 4 bases. The CDR3 consists of 14 residues. The germline V gene has CDR1 MNHEY and CDR2 SMNVEV (reference sequence). The CDR3 sequence is CASRRDSSGYGYTF. In DNA, the CDR3 is TGTGCCAGCAGGAGGGACAGTTCGGGCTATGGCTACACCTTC.

The chain combines TRBV27 with TRBJ2-4; maybe TRBD2 (6 bases). Trimming took 5 bases from V and 0 from J, leaving 14 bases between them. Germline V gene data show CDR1 as MNHEY and CDR2 as SMNVEV (reference sequence). This CDR3 has 16 residues. CDR3 nucleotides: TGTGCCAGCAGTACGCAACCGGGACTAGCCAAAAACATTCAGTACTTC. Its translation is CASSTQPGLAKNIQYF.

V gene TRBV27 combines with J gene TRBJ1-5; the D gene is possibly TRBD1 (6 bases). Germline CDR1 reads MNHEY; CDR2 reads SMNVEV (reference sequence). The V end was cut by 4 bases, the J end by 2 bases, with 9 bases between. This CDR3 has 14 residues. The DNA for the CDR3 is TGTGCCAGCAGTTCCCCAGGGGGCAATCAGCCCCAGCATTTT. This codes for CASSSPGGNQPQHF.

The CDR3 nucleotides are TGTGCCTGGAGTGTATACCGGCTAGCGGGAGGGCCGAACACCGGGGAGCTGTTTTTT. Translation: CAWSVYRLAGGPNTGELFF. The J gene is TRBJ2-2, the V gene TRBV30; 12 bases are shared with TRBD2. The germline CDR1 and CDR2 sequences are GTSNPN and SVGIG (reference sequence). The CDR3 contains 19 residues. V trimming: 0 bases; J trimming: 0 bases; junction bases outside the gene matches: 8.

This clone was seen just once. This chain joins TRBV5-1 and TRBJ1-5; the D is unclear. Trimming pared 0 bases from V and 0 bases from J, leaving 7 bases between. Germline CDR1 reads SGHRS; CDR2 reads YFSETQ. The CDR3 runs 15 residues. CDR3 in DNA: TGCGCCAGCAGCTTGGGGGCAAATAGCAATCAGCCCCAGCATTTT. It specifies CASSLGANSNQPQHF. Looking up the rest from reference TRBV5-1 and TRBJ1-5 gives the full variable domain: KAGVTQTPRYLIKTRGQQVTLSCSPISGHRSVSWYQQTPGQGLQFLFEYFSETQRNKGNFPGRFSGRQFSNSRSEMNVSTLELGDSALYLCASSLGANSNQPQHFGDGTRLSIL.

The V gene is TRBV2, the J gene TRBJ2-7; 12 nucleotides line up with TRBD2. Germline-derived CDR1 and CDR2 are SNHLY and FYNNEI. Losses at the gene ends were 7 bases for V and 3 bases for J; bases not matched to a gene: 4. This CDR3 is built from 14 residues. CDR3 protein: CASTRTSGNYEQYF. DNA for the CDR3: TGTGCCAGCACCAGGACTAGCGGGAACTACGAGCAGTACTTC.

The J gene is TRBJ2-2, the V gene TRBV7-2, with D unclear. The CDR3 extends over 15 amino acids. With 2 bases removed from V and 1 base from J, the gap between germline ends came to 8 bases. Germline lookup yields CDR1 SGHTA and CDR2 FQGNSA. CDR3 region: CASSLNPGNTGELFF. The CDR3 bases are TGTGCCAGCAGCTTAAATCCCGGGAACACCGGGGAGCTGTTTTTT.

V is TRBV19 and J is TRBJ1-5, with TRBD1 as a possible D gene (5 bases). The CDR3 runs to 16 residues. The V gene lost 5 bases and the J gene lost 3 bases, with 17 bases spanning the gap. The germline V gene encodes CDR1 LNHDA and CDR2 SQIVND (reference sequence). The CDR3 nucleotides read TGTGCCAGTAGTGTTAGGGGCAGACAGTACAATCAGCCCCAGCATTTT. Translated: CASSVRGRQYNQPQHF.

This clone showed up just once. The chain joins TRBV30 to TRBJ2-5, with D possibly being TRBD1 (6 bases). Trimming pared 2 bases from V and 5 bases from J, leaving 18 bases between. This CDR3 is 15 amino acids long. CDR1 is GTSNPN, CDR2 SVGIG, per germline (reference sequence). CDR3 nucleotides: TGTGCCTGGAGTATGTTTGGAAAGGGGGTCGAGACCCAGTACTTC. Residues: CAWSMFGKGVETQYF.

The chain uses TRBV6-5 and TRBJ2-2; D may be TRBD2 (6 bases). The CDR3 sequence is 13 residues long. V was cut by 7 bases and J by 3 bases, with 9 bases left in between. Per germline, CDR1 MNHEY and CDR2 SVGAGI. The CDR3 coding sequence is TGTGCCAGCAAACGGGACTACACCGGGGAGCTGTTTTTT. Translating gives CASKRDYTGELFF.

V gene TRBV19 combines with J gene TRBJ2-7, with TRBD1 matching over 9 bases. Per germline, CDR1 LNHDA and CDR2 SQIVND (reference sequence). The CDR3 spans 15 residues. V lost 5 bases to trimming and J lost 1 base; unmatched junction nucleotides: 6. Here the CDR3 reads CASSSGTGPSYEQYF. The DNA for the CDR3 is TGTGCCAGTAGTTCCGGGACAGGGCCTTCCTACGAGCAGTACTTC.

The J gene is TRBJ2-7, the V gene TRBV19; weak D call: TRBD1 (6 bases). Germline V CDR1 and CDR2: LNHDA, SQIVND (reference sequence). CDR3 length: 15 amino acids. Trimming took 5 bases from V and 5 from J, leaving 19 bases between them. CDR3 DNA: TGTGCCAGTAGTTCTTTAGAGACAGGACCGGACGAGCAGTACTTC. Translation: CASSSLETGPDEQYF.

The chain has TRBV6-2 or TRBV6-3 and TRBJ2-7; tentatively, D is TRBD2 (6 bases). Deletions cut 2 bases from V and 6 bases from J, with 17 bases between. This CDR3 spans 15 amino acids. The germline V gene encodes CDR1 MNHEY and CDR2 SVGEGT. The CDR3 DNA follows: TGTGCCAGCAGTTACCTGGGGGGAGAGGAAGGCGAGCAGTACTTC. Its translation is CASSYLGGEEGEQYF.

The chain has TRBV30 and TRBJ2-5, with a possible D match to TRBD1 (5 bases). Germline CDR1 and CDR2: GTSNPN and SVGIG (reference sequence). The CDR3 is made up of 15 amino acids. The V and J ends lost 0 bases and 2 bases respectively, with 13 bases between them. CDR3 amino acids: CAWSVAGLLQETQYF. CDR3 coding DNA: TGTGCCTGGAGTGTAGCAGGGCTCCTGCAAGAGACCCAGTACTTC.

The chain recombines TRBV18 with TRBJ1-2; possibly TRBD1 for D (6 bases). From germline, CDR1 is KGHSH and CDR2 LQKENI. This CDR3 has 13 residues. Trimming shortened V by 5 bases and J by 4 bases, and 11 bases separated the two germline ends. CDR3 in DNA: TGTGCCAGCTCAAATCAGGGGATCTATGGCTACACCTTC. The encoded protein is CASSNQGIYGYTF. Drawing the rest from reference TRBV18 and TRBJ1-2, the complete variable domain is NAGVMQNPRHLVRRRGQEARLRCSPMKGHSHVYWYRQLPEEGLKFMVYLQKENIIDESGMPKERFSAEFPKEGPSILRIQQVVRGDSAAYFCASSNQGIYGYTFGSGTRLTVV.

CDR3 protein: CASSLAVQRNTEAFF. In DNA form, the CDR3 reads TGTGCCAGCAGCTTAGCTGTTCAGCGGAACACTGAAGCTTTCTTT. The chain has TRBV7-9 and TRBJ1-1; D uncertain. The CDR3 is 15 residues long. Germline CDR1 is SEHNR and CDR2 is FQNEAQ (reference sequence). The V gene lost 0 bases and the J gene lost 1 base, with 9 bases spanning the gap.

The V gene is TRBV30, the J gene TRBJ2-5, with a tentative D call TRBD1 (6 bases). Germline CDR1 is GTSNPN and CDR2 is SVGIG (reference sequence). The V gene lost 0 bases and the J gene lost 5 bases, with 10 bases spanning the gap. The CDR3 spans 13 residues. In DNA, the CDR3 is TGTGCCTGGAGTGTAGGGGGACGGGAGACCCAGTACTTC. Amino acid sequence: CAWSVGGRETQYF.

The table lists this clone with a count of one. The DNA of the CDR3 is TGTGCCAGCAGCGCCGGGACTAGCGGGTACAATGAGCAGTTCTTC. Translation: CASSAGTSGYNEQFF. The chain carries TRBV9 and TRBJ2-1; 12 bases are a match to TRBD2. Trimming at V came to 3 bases and at J to 4 bases, leaving 2 bases not matched to a gene. Germline-derived CDR1 and CDR2 are SGDLS and YYNGEE. The CDR3 consists of 15 residues.